One T cell receptor (beta chain) is described in this entry. Other DNA sequences of this sample code for an identical CDR3. This sample is drawn from a study of blood T cell repertoires in COVID-19. For the study at large: The samples span acute and convalescent COVID-19 from the United States, Italy and Spain. Sample material is recorded as cDNA or gDNA derived from T cells, B-cell-depleted T cells, or PBMCs.

The germline V gene has CDR1 SNHLY and CDR2 FYNNEI. The ends were cut back, 2 bases at V and 5 bases at J, with 9 bases in the middle. The CDR3 runs 13 residues. How the authors handled the data: From reference gene primer amplification, estimates of nucleated cell counts were derived. The repertoire was sequenced with immunoSEQ multiplex PCR; TCRdb's copy has only in-frame clones and lacks some. The D gene and trimming were derived from the DNA, and the V and J assignments and clone size from that table. The profile shows roughly 100,000 clones, around 81% of them singletons. The receptor was derived from a man older than 75 with acute or convalescent COVID-19. The specimen was peripheral blood. The V gene is TRBV2, the J gene TRBJ1-1; a weak D match, TRBD1 (5 bases). CDR3 nucleotides: TGTGCCAGCAGTGAACAGGGAGGAACTGAAGCTTTCTTT. Its translation: CASSEQGGTEAFF. The full variable domain, its missing parts supplied by reference TRBV2 and TRBJ1-1, is EPEVTQTPSHQVTQMGQEVILRCVPISNHLYFYWYRQILGQKVEFLVSFYNNEISEKSEIFDDQFSVERPDGSNFTLKIRSTKLEDSAMYFCASSEQGGTEAFFGQGTRLTVV.